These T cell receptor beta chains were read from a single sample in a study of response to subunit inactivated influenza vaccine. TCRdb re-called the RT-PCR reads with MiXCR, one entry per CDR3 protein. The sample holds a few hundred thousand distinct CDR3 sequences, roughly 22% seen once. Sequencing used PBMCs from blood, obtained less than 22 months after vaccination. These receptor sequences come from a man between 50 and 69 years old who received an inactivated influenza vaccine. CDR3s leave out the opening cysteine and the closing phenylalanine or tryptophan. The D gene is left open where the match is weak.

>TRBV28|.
ASTPLTGPTEAF
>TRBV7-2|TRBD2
ASSFSAAGGLADTQY
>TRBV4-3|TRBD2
ASSQVTSGWNEQF
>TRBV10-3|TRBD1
AIKGQGKTEAF
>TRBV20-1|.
SARLRGKYEQY
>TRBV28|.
ASSLGESGNTIY
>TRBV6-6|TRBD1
ASSYSRRTGGDNQPQH
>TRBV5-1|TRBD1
ASSLALMGQGGSPLH
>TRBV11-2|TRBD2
ASSELAGGPYEQY
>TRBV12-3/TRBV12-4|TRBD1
ASSFGTESPKPYEQY
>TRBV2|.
ASTTSGNSYEQY
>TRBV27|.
ASSLSSLSSYNEQF
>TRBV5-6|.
ASRLGVTSSDTQY
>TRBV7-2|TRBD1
ASSLGRDRVTDTQY
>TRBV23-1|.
ASSQRRVRGAQKPLH
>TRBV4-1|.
ASSQVPRPWSWEAF
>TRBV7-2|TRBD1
ASSLRTGDNIQY
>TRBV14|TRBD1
ASSQPTTGGMRETQY
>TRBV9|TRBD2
ASSVAGGTNLYEQY
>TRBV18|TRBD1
ASSPGTGRSEAF
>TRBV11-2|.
ASSLDGPPTSNYGYT
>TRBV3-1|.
ASSRSDTGELF
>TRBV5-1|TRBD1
ASSFDRGRHEQY
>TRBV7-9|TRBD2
ASSNQRGNTGELF
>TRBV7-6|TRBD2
ASSLEDLGTSIVPHTDTQY
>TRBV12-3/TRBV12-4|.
ASSLIRGVPGVIWETQY
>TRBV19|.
ASYAVSYGYT
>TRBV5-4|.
ASSLSGPANEKLF
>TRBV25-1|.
ASSEVGNYGYI
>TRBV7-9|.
ASSLETRVISYEQY
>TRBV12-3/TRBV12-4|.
ASSFPPGGMNTEAF
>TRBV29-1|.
SVGAANTGELF
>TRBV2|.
ASSEAGSFPGTSYSYNSPLH
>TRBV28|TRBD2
ASSRIGTSGSETKNIQY
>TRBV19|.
ASSSGRGKETQY
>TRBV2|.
ASGGQGKTEAF
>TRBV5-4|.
ASSLDTGSAGDTQY
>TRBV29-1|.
SVDNPSQF
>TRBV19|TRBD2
ASSIRLAGGIGSSYNEQF
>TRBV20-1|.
SARDRRAGWRTGYT
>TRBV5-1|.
ASSYSPVESSGANVLT
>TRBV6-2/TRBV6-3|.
ASSYSNLPGHYGHT
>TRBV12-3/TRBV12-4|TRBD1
ASRRTGTGGWSQY
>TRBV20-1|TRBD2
SATNPTSGRETQY
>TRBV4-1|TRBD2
ASSHMKRGGNGELF
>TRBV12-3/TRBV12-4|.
ASSFFLLGDNEQF
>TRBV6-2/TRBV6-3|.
ASSYHVGSDSNQPQH
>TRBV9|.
ASSPRQRSYEQY
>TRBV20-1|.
SAPNNSPLH
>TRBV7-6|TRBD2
ASSPTGTSVSDEQF
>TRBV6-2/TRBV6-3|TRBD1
ASGDRMNTEAF
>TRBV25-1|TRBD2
ASSEPGLAAYNEQF
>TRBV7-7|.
ASSVGLFTDTQY